This entry lists 15 T cell receptor beta chains sequenced from one sample in a study of post-analysis software for immune sequencing data. Findings and limits, study-wide: About 5 TRBV segments occurring more often in patients than controls included TRBV5-6, TRBV5-1 and TRBV20-1.

No cognate antigen is known for these TCRs. Researchers reported that TCR beta cDNA libraries carried unique molecular identifiers. Each CDR3 protein is one row after TCRdb ran MiXCR on the PCR reads. Among fewer than 700,000 distinct CDR3 sequences listed, roughly 46% were seen once. Sequences were obtained from blood. These receptor sequences come from a girl aged 5 to 17 with multiple sclerosis.

The rearrangement uses TRBV15 and TRBJ2-1; weak D call: TRBD1 (5 bases). Trimming removed 0 bases at V and 7 bases at J, with 13 bases between. CDR3 length: 15 residues. From germline, CDR1 is LNHNV and CDR2 YYDKDF (reference sequence). CDR3 region: CATSREKGRVNEQFF. CDR3 coding DNA: TGTGCCACCAGCAGAGAGAAGGGCAGGGTAAATGAGCAGTTCTTC.

This clonotype was seen only a few times. Just one base apart from a much larger clone, this may be a read error. The rearrangement links TRBV10-3 to TRBJ1-5; D not certain. Germline values: CDR1 ENHRY, CDR2 SYGVKD. The CDR3 is made up of 16 amino acids. V was cut by 2 bases and J by 2 bases, with 13 bases left in between. The CDR3 protein is CAISEGRGGGNQPQHF. CDR3 DNA sequence: TGTGCCATCAGTGAGGGGCGGGGAGGAGGCAATCAGCCCCAGCATTTT.

This clonotype was seen a handful of times. This CDR3 reads CASRRGLTYEQYF. The CDR3 DNA reads TGCGCCAGCAGAAGGGGGCTTACCTACGAGCAGTACTTC. The V gene is TRBV10-2, the J gene TRBJ2-7; 7 nucleotides match TRBD1. V shed 6 bases, J shed 2 bases, and the junction held 4 bases outside the gene matches. CDR1 is WSHSY, CDR2 SAAADI, per germline. The CDR3 totals 13 residues.

This clonotype was seen only a few times. The rearrangement joins TRBV29-1 to TRBJ2-1, with TRBD2 matching 9 bases. Trimming cost V 7 bases and J 5 bases; bases outside gene matches: 12. CDR1 and CDR2 from the germline V gene are SQVTM and ANQGSEA. This CDR3 is built from 15 residues. For the CDR3, the DNA is TGCAGCGCTGATGCGGGAGAGCGGGGGGACAATGAGCAGTTCTTC. Residues: CSADAGERGDNEQFF.

This clonotype was recorded a few times. The chain is built from TRBV5-6 and TRBJ2-1; TRBD2 matches at 8 bases. CDR1 is SGHDT, CDR2 YYEEEE, per germline. The CDR3 spans 16 residues. V trimming: 2 bases; J trimming: 4 bases; junction bases outside the gene matches: 8. CDR3 sequence (DNA): TGTGCCAGCAGCTTCTTTTCGGGGGGGCGGTACAATGAGCAGTTCTTC. This translates into CASSFFSGGRYNEQFF.

The J gene is TRBJ1-2, the V gene TRBV6-6, with a tentative D call TRBD1 (5 bases). The CDR3 runs 12 residues. Germline CDR1 and CDR2: MNHNY and SVGAGI (reference sequence). V was trimmed by 6 bases and J by 2 bases, leaving 7 bases between them. The CDR3 coding sequence is TGTGCCAGCAGACGGGACAACTATGGCTACACCTTC. It translates to CASRRDNYGYTF.

This chain links TRBV12-3 or TRBV12-4 with TRBJ1-1; D is uncertain. This CDR3 spans 14 amino acids. V was cut by 1 base and J by 1 base, with 7 bases left in between. The CDR3 region is CASSLGLTNTEAFF. CDR3 nucleotides: TGTGCCAGCAGTTTAGGACTGACGAACACTGAAGCTTTCTTT.

The table lists this clonotype with a few counts. This chain uses TRBV7-9 with TRBJ1-2, with D perhaps TRBD1 (6 bases). Trimming pared 6 bases from V and 8 bases from J, leaving 16 bases between. Germline V lookup: CDR1 SEHNR, CDR2 FQNEAQ (reference sequence). The CDR3 is 13 amino acids. The CDR3, as DNA: TGTGCCAGCAGTTACCGGGACAATAAGGGCTACACCTTC. Translated: CASSYRDNKGYTF.

The gene calls are TRBV12-3 or TRBV12-4 and TRBJ2-7; 16 bases map to TRBD2. The J call may be faulty, since TRBJ2-5 better matches the DNA end. This CDR3 has 17 amino acids. This CDR3 is CASSSGTSGRAGETQYF. In DNA, the CDR3 is TGTGCCAGCAGTTCCGGGACTAGCGGGAGGGCGGGGGAGACCCAGTACTTC.

This rearrangement joins TRBV7-9 to TRBJ2-3; D is perhaps TRBD2 (6 bases). V shed 3 bases and J shed 0 bases, with 10 bases lying between them. The CDR3 sequence is 15 residues long. The germline gives CDR1 SEHNR, CDR2 FQNEAQ (reference sequence). The CDR3 DNA sequence: TGTGCCAGCAGCTTTTCTAGCGTTAGCACAGATACGCAGTATTTT. It codes for CASSFSSVSTDTQYF. The entire variable domain, with the rest obtained from reference TRBV7-9 and TRBJ2-3, is as follows: DTGVSQNPRHKITKRGQNVTFRCDPISEHNRLYWYRQTLGQGPEFLTYFQNEAQLEKSRLLSDRFSAERPKGSFSTLEIQRTEQGDSAMYLCASSFSSVSTDTQYFGPGTRLTVL.

The CDR3 here is CASGFNLNSPLHF. The CDR3 nucleotides read TGTGCTAGTGGTTTCAATCTGAATTCACCCCTCCACTTT. The rearrangement links TRBV12-5 to TRBJ1-6, with unresolved D. The V end was cut by 3 bases, the J end by 7 bases, with 7 bases between. The CDR3 sequence is 13 residues long. Germline CDR1 and CDR2: LGHNT and FRNRAP.

The V and J genes are TRBV6-6 and TRBJ2-7; D possibly corresponds to TRBD2 (7 bases). Trimming pared 8 bases from V and 5 bases from J, leaving 19 bases between. CDR1 MNHNY and CDR2 SVGAGI come from the germline V gene (reference sequence). The CDR3 spans 14 residues. CDR3 sequence (DNA): TGTGCCAGCTCCCTGGGGGGGGCGTTGAACGAGCAGTACTTC. Translated, it gives CASSLGGALNEQYF.

The chain is built from TRBV29-1 and TRBJ2-1; 7 positions match TRBD2. The CDR3 has 14 residues. After removal of 3 bases from V and 2 bases from J, the junction contained 4 bases not matched to a gene. The germline gives CDR1 SQVTM, CDR2 ANQGSEA. The CDR3, as DNA: TGCAGCGTTGACCCGGCGGGAGCCTACAATGAGCAGTTCTTC. Translating gives CSVDPAGAYNEQFF.

This sequence joins TRBV12-3 or TRBV12-4 and TRBJ1-2; TRBD1 matches at 8 bases. Losses at the gene ends were 8 bases for V and 3 bases for J; bases not matched to a gene: 2. This CDR3 region has 12 residues. The CDR3 here is CASGQGYYGYTF. CDR3 nucleotide sequence: TGTGCCAGCGGACAGGGATACTATGGCTACACCTTC.

This clonotype has just a few counts. The V gene is TRBV20-1, the J gene TRBJ1-4; a possible D gene is TRBD1 (6 bases). Trimming left V 2 bases short and J 11 bases short, with 24 bases between. In germline, CDR1 is DFQATT, CDR2 SNEGSKA (reference sequence). This CDR3 has 16 amino acids. CDR3 in amino acids: CSARLVGQRIFRKLFF. The DNA for the CDR3 is TGCAGTGCTAGATTGGTTGGACAGAGAATTTTTCGGAAACTGTTTTTT.